Below, 4 T cell receptor beta chains from the same sample are listed, as sequenced in a study of CD8+ T cells in alopecia areata. TCR sequencing used cDNA made by reverse transcription of extracted RNA. This table comes from immunoSEQ multiplex PCR, and its TCRdb copy is limited to in-frame clones, with some not included. Found here are around 160,000 clones, around 87% of them singletons; the top ten hold less than 15%. Sample: CD8+ T cells sorted from blood, taken at week 0. Receptor source: a human donor with alopecia areata.

CDR3 coding DNA: TGCGCCAGCAGCTTGCAGTCCGAGCAGTACTTC. Protein: CASSLQSEQYF. The chain has TRBV5-1 and TRBJ2-7; D ambiguous. The length of the CDR3 is 11 residues. Per the germline V gene, CDR1 is SGHRS and CDR2 is YFSETQ. V lost 1 base and J 6 bases, leaving 5 bases between the germline ends.

The chain is built from TRBV10-2 and TRBJ2-2, with 7 bases identical to TRBD2. The germline CDR1 and CDR2 sequences are WSHSY and SAAADI. The J segment lost 4 bases and the V segment lost 7 bases, leaving 3 bases of the junction unmatched. CDR3 length equals 13 residues. The CDR3 loop is CASTWGGTGELFF. The DNA for the CDR3 is TGCGCCAGCACCTGGGGGGGCACCGGGGAGCTGTTTTTT.

The gene calls are TRBV7-9 and TRBJ1-2; 7 bases match TRBD1. With 6 bases clipped from V and 4 bases from J, the junction kept 5 bases outside the gene matches. Germline V lookup: CDR1 SEHNR, CDR2 FQNEAQ (reference sequence). The CDR3 totals 13 residues. The CDR3 region is CASRTTGTYGYTF. CDR3 bases: TGTGCCAGCAGAACGACAGGGACCTATGGCTACACCTTC.

This chain joins TRBV27 and TRBJ2-7, with 7 positions matching TRBD1. CDR1 is MNHEY and CDR2 is SMNVEV in the germline V gene (reference sequence). This CDR3 contains 15 residues. V lost 0 bases and J lost 7; bases outside the gene matches: 9. CDR3: CASSLSVQGEWEQYF. The CDR3 DNA reads as TGTGCCAGCAGTTTATCGGTCCAGGGGGAATGGGAGCAGTACTTC.